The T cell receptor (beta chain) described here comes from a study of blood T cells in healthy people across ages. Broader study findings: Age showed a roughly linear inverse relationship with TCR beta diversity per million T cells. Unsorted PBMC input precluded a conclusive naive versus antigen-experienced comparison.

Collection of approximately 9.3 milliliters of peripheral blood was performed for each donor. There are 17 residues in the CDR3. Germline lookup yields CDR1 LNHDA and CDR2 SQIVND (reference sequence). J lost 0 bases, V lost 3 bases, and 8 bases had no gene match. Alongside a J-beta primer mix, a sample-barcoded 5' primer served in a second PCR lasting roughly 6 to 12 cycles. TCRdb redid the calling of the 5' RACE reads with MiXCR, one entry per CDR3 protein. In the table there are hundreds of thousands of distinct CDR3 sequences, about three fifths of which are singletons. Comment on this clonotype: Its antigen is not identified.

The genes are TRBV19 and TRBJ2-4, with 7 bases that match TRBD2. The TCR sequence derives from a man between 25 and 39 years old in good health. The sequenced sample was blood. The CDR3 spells CASSIWEGRIAKNIQYF. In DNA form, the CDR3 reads TGTGCCAGTAGTATTTGGGAGGGACGGATAGCCAAAAACATTCAGTACTTC.